The 15 T cell receptor beta chains listed next were all sequenced from one sample in a study of blood T cell repertoires in COVID-19. Clones were read by immunoSEQ multiplex PCR, and TCRdb kept only the in-frame ones, dropping some. The repertoire holds about 500,000 clones, roughly 91% seen once, with under 8.5% in the top ten. The sample taken for sequencing was peripheral blood. All receptors derive from a woman aged 45-65 years with COVID-19, enrolled during active disease.

V gene TRBV24-1 combines with J gene TRBJ2-1; 8 bases map to TRBD1. V lost 4 bases to trimming and J lost 5 bases; unmatched junction nucleotides: 3. The CDR3 spans 14 residues. Germline V gene data show CDR1 as KGHDR and CDR2 as SFDVKD. As DNA, the CDR3 is TGTGCCACCAGTGACACGGGACAGGACAATGAGCAGTTCTTC. Its protein is CATSDTGQDNEQFF.

The chain links TRBV18 to TRBJ2-7, with D unresolved. This CDR3 has 13 amino acids. V was clipped by 0 bases and J by 0 bases, with 3 bases between them. The germline V gene has CDR1 KGHSH and CDR2 LQKENI. For the CDR3, the DNA is TGTGCCAGCTCACCACCGAGCTCCTACGAGCAGTACTTC. Residues: CASSPPSSYEQYF.

The chain combines TRBV19 with TRBJ1-5, with TRBD1 matching over 7 bases. Germline V gives CDR1 LNHDA, CDR2 SQIVND (reference sequence). The CDR3 loop spans 13 amino acids. Trimming removed 3 bases from V and 6 bases from J; junction bases left unmatched: 2. The CDR3 spells CASSIEGAQPQHF. CDR3 nucleotide sequence: TGTGCCAGTAGTATTGAGGGGGCTCAGCCCCAGCATTTT.

This sequence joins TRBV5-1 and TRBJ2-6, with a tentative D call TRBD1 (5 bases). The germline CDR1 and CDR2 sequences are SGHRS and YFSETQ. Between the trimmed V and J ends, which lost 0 bases and 2 bases, there was a span of 6 bases. This CDR3 has 15 residues. CDR3 loop: CASSLEGAGANVLTF. Here the CDR3 DNA reads TGCGCCAGCAGCTTGGAAGGGGCTGGGGCCAACGTCCTGACTTTC.

The genes are TRBV11-2 and TRBJ2-3; 7 bases match TRBD2. The junction had 5 bases not matched to a gene; V was cut back by 5 bases and J by 3 bases. This CDR3 spans 14 amino acids. The germline gives CDR1 SGHAT, CDR2 FQNNGV. The CDR3 nucleotides read TGTGCCAGCAGCAGACTAGCCAGGACAGATACGCAGTATTTT. Translating gives CASSRLARTDTQYF.

CDR3 sequence: CASSSPGQGSSYNSPLHF. The CDR3 DNA is TGCGCCAGCAGCTCGCCGGGACAGGGGAGCTCCTATAATTCACCCCTCCACTTT. The V call is TRBV5-1, the J call TRBJ1-6; 10 bases are shared with TRBD1. Germline CDR1 is SGHRS and CDR2 is YFSETQ. This CDR3 contains 18 residues. Unmatched junction bases numbered 6, after V lost 3 bases and J lost 0 bases. The full variable domain, its missing parts supplied by reference TRBV5-1 and TRBJ1-6, is KAGVTQTPRYLIKTRGQQVTLSCSPISGHRSVSWYQQTPGQGLQFLFEYFSETQRNKGNFPGRFSGRQFSNSRSEMNVSTLELGDSALYLCASSSPGQGSSYNSPLHFGNGTRLTVT.

This clone was seen more than once but under ten times. The chain uses TRBV4-2 and TRBJ2-3; 7 nucleotides line up with TRBD2. With 0 bases clipped from V and 15 bases from J, the junction kept 9 bases outside the gene matches. The CDR3 has 13 amino acids. Germline lookup yields CDR1 LGHNA and CDR2 YNFKEQ. The CDR3 DNA follows: TGTGCCAGCAGCCAAGACCCGGGACTAATATCTTATTTT. Protein sequence: CASSQDPGLISYF.

V gene TRBV19 combines with J gene TRBJ1-2, with no clear D. CDR3 length: 15 amino acids. V lost 4 bases and J 2 bases, leaving 14 bases between the germline ends. The germline CDR1 and CDR2 sequences are LNHDA and SQIVND (reference sequence). Here the CDR3 reads CASSREIQRNYGYTF. The CDR3 DNA follows: TGTGCCAGTAGTAGAGAAATACAGAGAAACTATGGCTACACCTTC.

This clone was recorded a few times. The rearrangement uses TRBV7-3 and TRBJ1-1, with D perhaps TRBD1 (6 bases). V lost 5 bases and J lost 6, with 16 bases in between. The CDR3 covers 14 residues. CDR1 and CDR2 from the germline V gene are SGHTA and FQGTGA. CDR3 nucleotides: TGTGCCAGCAGCCTTTCCACAGGGAGGGCTGAAGCTTTCTTT. Translated: CASSLSTGRAEAFF.

The chain has TRBV30 and TRBJ2-1; the match to TRBD2 covers 8 bases. The CDR3 runs to 14 residues. The V gene end was trimmed by 0 bases and the J gene end by 7 bases; junction bases not matched to a gene: 5. From germline, CDR1 is GTSNPN and CDR2 SVGIG (reference sequence). For the CDR3, the DNA is TGTGCCTGGAGTGTAGTTAGCGGGGATAATGAGCAGTTCTTC. Translating gives CAWSVVSGDNEQFF. The whole variable domain, filled in from reference TRBV30 and TRBJ2-1, reads SQTIHQWPATLVQPVGSPLSLECTVEGTSNPNLYWYRQAAGRGLQLLFYSVGIGQISSEVPQNLSASRPQDRQFILSSKKLLLSDSGFYLCAWSVVSGDNEQFFGPGTRLTVL.

This clone has a handful of counts. The gene calls are TRBV12-5 and TRBJ1-3; D is unclear. This CDR3 spans 16 amino acids. Germline CDR1 is LGHNT and CDR2 is FRNRAP. The ends were cut back, 7 bases at V and 0 bases at J, with 16 bases in the middle. The CDR3: CASVLQRLTSGNTIYF. The CDR3 DNA reads TGTGCTAGTGTCTTACAGCGGCTGACCTCTGGAAACACCATATATTTT.

CDR3 in DNA: TGTGCCAGCAGTTACCCCGGGTCCCATTCTTCCTACGAGCAGTACTTC. Protein product: CASSYPGSHSSYEQYF. The chain uses TRBV6-7 and TRBJ2-7; no firm D call. TRBV6-7 is an ORF, and what it does is uncertain. CDR3 length equals 16 residues. The V end was cut by 2 bases, the J end by 1 base, with 15 bases between.

This chain connects TRBV19 to TRBJ1-2; maybe TRBD1 (6 bases). CDR1 is LNHDA and CDR2 is SQIVND in the germline V gene (reference sequence). V was pared by 5 bases and J by 0 bases, with 19 bases between. The length of the CDR3 is 17 residues. CDR3 bases: TGTGCCAGTAGTGCCCCTTCTGAAGGGGGACCTAACTATGGCTACACCTTC. As protein: CASSAPSEGGPNYGYTF.

This chain links TRBV4-2 with TRBJ1-2; 8 bases match TRBD1. CDR1 and CDR2 from the germline V gene are LGHNA and YNFKEQ. The CDR3 has 17 amino acids. J gave up 6 bases and V 1 base, and 13 bases lay outside the gene matches. The CDR3 DNA follows: TGTGCCAGCAGCCAAGTTGCCGATTGGACAGGGAAGGATGGCTACACCTTC. It yields the protein CASSQVADWTGKDGYTF.

A word on this clone: This specimen includes other DNA sequences encoding the same CDR3. The chain joins TRBV29-1 to TRBJ2-7; TRBD1 aligns across 7 bases. The CDR3 runs to 12 residues. V lost 4 bases and J lost 5; bases outside the gene matches: 5. The V gene's germline CDR1 is SQVTM and CDR2 ANQGSEA. This CDR3 reads CSVGQGADEQYF. The CDR3 bases are TGCAGCGTTGGACAGGGCGCGGACGAGCAGTACTTC.